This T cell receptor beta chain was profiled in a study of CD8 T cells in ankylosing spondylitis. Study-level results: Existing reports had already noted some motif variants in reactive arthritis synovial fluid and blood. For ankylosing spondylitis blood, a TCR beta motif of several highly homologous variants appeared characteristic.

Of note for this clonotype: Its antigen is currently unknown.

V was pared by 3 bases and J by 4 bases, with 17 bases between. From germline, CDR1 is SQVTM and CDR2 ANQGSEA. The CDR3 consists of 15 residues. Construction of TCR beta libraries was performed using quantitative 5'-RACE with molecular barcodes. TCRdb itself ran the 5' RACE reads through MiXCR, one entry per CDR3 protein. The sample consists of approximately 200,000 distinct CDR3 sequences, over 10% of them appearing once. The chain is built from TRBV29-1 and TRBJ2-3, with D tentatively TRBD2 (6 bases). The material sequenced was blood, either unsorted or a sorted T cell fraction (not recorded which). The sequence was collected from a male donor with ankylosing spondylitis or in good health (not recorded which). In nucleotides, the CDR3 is TGCAGCGTTGATTTGGTGAAGGGGAGGTCAGATACGCAGTATTTT. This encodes CSVDLVKGRSDTQYF.